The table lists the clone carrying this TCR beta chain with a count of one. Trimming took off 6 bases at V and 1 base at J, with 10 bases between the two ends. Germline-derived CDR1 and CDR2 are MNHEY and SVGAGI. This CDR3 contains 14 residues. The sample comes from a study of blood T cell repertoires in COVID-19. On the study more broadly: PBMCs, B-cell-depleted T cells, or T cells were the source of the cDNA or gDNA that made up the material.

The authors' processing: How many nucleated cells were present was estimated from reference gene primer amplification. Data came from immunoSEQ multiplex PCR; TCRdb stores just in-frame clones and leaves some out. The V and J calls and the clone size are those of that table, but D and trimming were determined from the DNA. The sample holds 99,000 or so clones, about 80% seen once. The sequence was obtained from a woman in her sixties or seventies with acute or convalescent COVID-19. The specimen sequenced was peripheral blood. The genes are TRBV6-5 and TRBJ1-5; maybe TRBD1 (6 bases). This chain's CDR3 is CASSYGQSNQPQHF. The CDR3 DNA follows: TGTGCCAGCAGCTACGGACAGAGCAATCAGCCCCAGCATTTT.